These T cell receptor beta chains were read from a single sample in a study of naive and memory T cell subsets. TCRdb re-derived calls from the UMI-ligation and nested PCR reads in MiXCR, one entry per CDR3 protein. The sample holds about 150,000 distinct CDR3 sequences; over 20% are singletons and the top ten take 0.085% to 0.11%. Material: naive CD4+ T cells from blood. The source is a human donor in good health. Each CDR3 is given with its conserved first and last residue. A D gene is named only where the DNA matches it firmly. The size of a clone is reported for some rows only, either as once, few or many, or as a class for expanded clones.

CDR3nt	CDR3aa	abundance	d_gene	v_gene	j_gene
TGTGCCAGCAGTTACTCGGAGCAGGTTAATGGCTACACCTTC	CASSYSEQVNGYTF	.	.	TRBV6-6	TRBJ1-2
TGTGCCAGCAGGTCACCTAGCGGGCCCCTCGACGCCTACGAGCAGTACTTC	CASRSPSGPLDAYEQYF	few	TRBD2	TRBV6-6	TRBJ2-7
TGCAGTGCTTTGGACAGGGTTAAGGTTCAGCCCCAGCATTTT	CSALDRVKVQPQHF	.	TRBD1	TRBV20-1	TRBJ1-5
TGTGCCAGCAGCTTGGCCCAAGAGGCCCAGTACTTC	CASSLAQEAQYF	.	.	TRBV7-6	TRBJ2-5
TGTGCCAGCAGCTCGACTAGCGGGAGAACAAATGAGCAGTTCTTC	CASSSTSGRTNEQFF	many	TRBD2	TRBV6-5	TRBJ2-1
TGCAGCGTTGAAAGGACTGCTGAGCAGTTCTTC	CSVERTAEQFF	many	.	TRBV29-1	TRBJ2-1
TGCGCCAGCAGCCAAGATATGAACCCCCCAGGGTGGAGCTCCTACGAGCAGTACTTC	CASSQDMNPPGWSSYEQYF	.	.	TRBV4-3	TRBJ2-7
TGTGCCAGCGCGGGAGGCGGGTGGAATGAGCAGTTCTTC	CASAGGGWNEQFF	.	TRBD2	TRBV12-3/TRBV12-4	TRBJ2-1
TGTGCCAGCAGGGGGAATCAGCCCCAGCATTTT	CASRGNQPQHF	.	.	TRBV28	TRBJ1-5
TGTGCCAGCAGCCGTCCCGGGACAGGGATGAACACTGAAGCTTTCTTT	CASSRPGTGMNTEAFF	many	TRBD1	TRBV6-5	TRBJ1-1
TGCGCCAGCAGTTGGGACAGGCGGAATAATGAAAAACTGTTTTTT	CASSWDRRNNEKLFF	.	TRBD1	TRBV10-2	TRBJ1-4
TGCAGCGGCTCAGCGGTGAACACTGAAGCTTTCTTT	CSGSAVNTEAFF	few	.	TRBV29-1	TRBJ1-1
TGTGCCAGCAGCTTTTTCGCCCTCTTTAGACGAAACACCGGGGAGCTGTTTTTT	CASSFFALFRRNTGELFF	.	.	TRBV11-2	TRBJ2-2
TGTGCCAGCAGTTATTACGGGACAGGGGAAAATGAGCAGTTCTTC	CASSYYGTGENEQFF	few	TRBD1	TRBV12-3/TRBV12-4	TRBJ2-1
TGCGCCAGCAGCCAAGTACAGGTTACCACTGAAGCTTTCTTT	CASSQVQVTTEAFF	.	.	TRBV4-1	TRBJ1-1
TGTGCTAGTGGTTTGAGACTAGCGGGGGAAGAGACCCAGTACTTC	CASGLRLAGEETQYF	.	TRBD2	TRBV12-5	TRBJ2-5
TGTGCCAGCAGCCTTACTAGCGGGAGATACAATGAGCAGTTCTTC	CASSLTSGRYNEQFF	many	TRBD2	TRBV7-6	TRBJ2-1
TGCAGTGCATTAGGAATTTCCACAGATACGCAGTATTTT	CSALGISTDTQYF	many	.	TRBV20-1	TRBJ2-3
TGTGCCAGCAGTGATCGACAGGAGGCAACCTACGAGCAGTACTTC	CASSDRQEATYEQYF	.	.	TRBV2	TRBJ2-7
TGTGCCAGCAGTGGTACCAGGGGTCAGCCCCAGCATTTT	CASSGTRGQPQHF	few	.	TRBV28	TRBJ1-5
TGCGCCAGCAGCGCAACCGGGACAGCCAATGAAAAACTGTTTTTT	CASSATGTANEKLFF	few	TRBD1	TRBV5-1	TRBJ1-4
TGTGCCAGCAGCAATTTAGTCTCCTACGAGCAGTACTTC	CASSNLVSYEQYF	few	.	TRBV14	TRBJ2-7
TGCGCCAGCTCCCGGGACAGGGTCTACAATGAGCAGTTCTTC	CASSRDRVYNEQFF	many	TRBD1	TRBV5-1	TRBJ2-1
TGCAGTGCTGGACGAAATTTCTATGGCTACACCTTC	CSAGRNFYGYTF	.	.	TRBV20-1	TRBJ1-2
TGTGCCAGCAGCTTAGTGCCAATGCAGGGACAGGGGGCGCCTTACGAGCAGTACTTC	CASSLVPMQGQGAPYEQYF	many	TRBD1	TRBV7-6	TRBJ2-7
TGTGCCAGCAGCTTAGCGCGGGGGGACAGGGGGGCTTCATACAAAAACATTCAGTACTTC	CASSLARGDRGASYKNIQYF	few	TRBD1	TRBV7-8	TRBJ2-4
TGTGCCTGGACTAGCGGGACATACAATGAGCAGTTCTTC	CAWTSGTYNEQFF	many	TRBD2	TRBV30	TRBJ2-1
TGTGCCAGCAGCTTAGCGTGGGGTACTGATTACGAGCAGTACTTC	CASSLAWGTDYEQYF	few	.	TRBV7-6	TRBJ2-7
TGCAGTGCCGGGGCGAGGGCGCGGAACACTGAAGCTTTCTTT	CSAGARARNTEAFF	few	.	TRBV20-1	TRBJ1-1
TGTGCCAGCAGTTTTAGGAGGTTCGATGAGCAGTTCTTC	CASSFRRFDEQFF	few	.	TRBV12-3/TRBV12-4	TRBJ2-1
TGTGCCAGCAGTCCAGGTCCTCAGGGCGAGCAGTACTTC	CASSPGPQGEQYF	.	.	TRBV12-3/TRBV12-4	TRBJ2-7
TGTGCCAGCAGTACTAGCCGATCAGATTACGAACGCTACGAGCAGTACTTC	CASSTSRSDYERYEQYF	.	.	TRBV12-3/TRBV12-4	TRBJ2-7
TGTGCCAGCAGCCACGACAGGACAGGGTTTGCTTTCTTT	CASSHDRTGFAFF	.	TRBD1	TRBV6-5	TRBJ1-1
TGTGCCAGCAGCCAAGTAGGGGGTAGCAATCAGCCCCAGCATTTT	CASSQVGGSNQPQHF	.	.	TRBV27	TRBJ1-5
TGTGCCAGCAGTCCCAGGGGGAGGCTGGGAAACATTCAGTACTTC	CASSPRGRLGNIQYF	.	.	TRBV28	TRBJ2-4
TGTGCCAGCAGAGGATACAATGAGCAGTTCTTC	CASRGYNEQFF	few	.	TRBV12-3/TRBV12-4	TRBJ2-1
TGTGCCAGCAGAATCCCGGGGGTAGCGGGGCACACAGATACGCAGTATTTT	CASRIPGVAGHTDTQYF	few	TRBD2	TRBV2	TRBJ2-3
TGCAGTGCTTTTCCATTGACAGGTAACGACTACGAGCAGTACTTC	CSAFPLTGNDYEQYF	few	.	TRBV20-1	TRBJ2-7
TGCGCCAGCAGCCAAGATCGATTAATGTACTATGGCTACACCTTC	CASSQDRLMYYGYTF	.	.	TRBV4-3	TRBJ1-2
TGTGCCAGCAGTTTATTCGGGGCAGGTCGAACAACTAATGAAAAACTGTTTTTT	CASSLFGAGRTTNEKLFF	few	.	TRBV27	TRBJ1-4
TGTGCCAGCAGTTTAGAATCAACAATCACTGGGGCCAACGTCCTGACTTTC	CASSLESTITGANVLTF	.	.	TRBV28	TRBJ2-6
TGTGCTAGTGTCGCGAAAGGGGTAAACACTGAAGCTTTCTTT	CASVAKGVNTEAFF	few	.	TRBV12-5	TRBJ1-1
TGTGCCAACCCCCCCCGGGCGCACGACGGGGCAGATACGCAGTATTTT	CANPPRAHDGADTQYF	few	.	TRBV7-2	TRBJ2-3
TGTGCCAGCAGCTTAACCACCCCCTTCGGGGGCGCTGAGCAGTTCTTC	CASSLTTPFGGAEQFF	.	.	TRBV7-3	TRBJ2-1
TGTGCCAGCAGCATATCCGGGGGGATGAATGAGCAGTTCTTC	CASSISGGMNEQFF	.	TRBD2	TRBV7-9	TRBJ2-1